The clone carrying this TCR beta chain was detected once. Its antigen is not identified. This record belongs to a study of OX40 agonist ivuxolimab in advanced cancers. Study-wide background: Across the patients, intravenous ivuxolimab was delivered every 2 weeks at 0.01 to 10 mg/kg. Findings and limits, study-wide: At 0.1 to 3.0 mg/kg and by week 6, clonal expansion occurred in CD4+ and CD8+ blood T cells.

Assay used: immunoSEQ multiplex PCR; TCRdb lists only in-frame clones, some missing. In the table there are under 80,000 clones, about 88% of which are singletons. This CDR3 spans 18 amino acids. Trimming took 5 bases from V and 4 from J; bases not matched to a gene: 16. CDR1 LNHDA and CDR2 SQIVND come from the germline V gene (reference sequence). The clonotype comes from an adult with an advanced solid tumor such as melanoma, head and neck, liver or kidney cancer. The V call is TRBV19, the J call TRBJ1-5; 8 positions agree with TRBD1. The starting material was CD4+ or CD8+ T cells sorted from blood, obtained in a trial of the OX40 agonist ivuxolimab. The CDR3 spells CASSLGSHGQGVNQPQHF. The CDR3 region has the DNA TGTGCCAGTAGTTTAGGATCGCATGGACAGGGAGTAAATCAGCCCCAGCATTTT. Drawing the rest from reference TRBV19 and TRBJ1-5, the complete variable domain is DGGITQSPKYLFRKEGQNVTLSCEQNLNHDAMYWYRQDPGQGLRLIYYSQIVNDFQKGDIAEGYSVSREKKESFPLTVTSAQKNPTAFYLCASSLGSHGQGVNQPQHFGDGTRLSIL.